These 7 T cell receptor beta chains came from one sample sequenced in a study of blood T cells in healthy people across ages. With a J-beta primer mix and a sample-barcoded 5' primer, a second PCR ran about 7 to 11 cycles. TCRdb independently ran MiXCR on the 5' RACE reads; one entry per CDR3 protein. The sample lists roughly 680,000 distinct CDR3 sequences, roughly 49% seen once, with under 35% in the top ten. Sequenced sample: blood. Every receptor here comes from a woman aged 60-70 years in good health.

The gene calls are TRBV27 and TRBJ1-6, with D perhaps TRBD1 (5 bases). CDR1 and CDR2 from the germline V gene are MNHEY and SMNVEV (reference sequence). The V and J ends lost 1 base and 2 bases respectively, with 12 bases between them. This CDR3 is built from 17 residues. CDR3 residues: CASSLWPGTAYNSPLHF. CDR3 coding DNA: TGTGCCAGCAGTTTATGGCCCGGGACTGCCTATAATTCACCCCTCCACTTT.

J is TRBJ2-7 and V is TRBV10-3, with 10 bases aligning to TRBD2. Germline CDR1 is ENHRY and CDR2 is SYGVKD. The CDR3 has 14 amino acids. J gave up 4 bases and V 6 bases, and 6 bases lay outside the gene matches. CDR3 residues: CAISGLAVGYEQYF. The CDR3 coding sequence is TGTGCCATCAGCGGACTAGCGGTTGGATACGAGCAGTACTTC.

This CDR3 reads CASSLNPGNTIYF. The CDR3 DNA reads as TGTGCCAGCAGCTTAAACCCTGGAAACACCATATATTTT. This sequence joins TRBV7-3 and TRBJ1-3; the D is unclear. The CDR3 totals 13 residues. The germline V gene encodes CDR1 SGHTA and CDR2 FQGTGA. V gave up 1 base and J gave up 2 bases, with 3 bases separating them.

This clonotype was detected only a few times. J is TRBJ2-7 and V is TRBV20-1; 10 nucleotides line up with TRBD1. The germline CDR1 and CDR2 sequences are DFQATT and SNEGSKA (reference sequence). The CDR3 has 17 residues. V shed 5 bases and J 3 bases; nucleotides not matched to a gene: 16. As DNA, the CDR3 is TGCAGTGCTTCGTTCCGGGACAGGGGAGCCGTTAACTACGAGCAGTACTTC. Translating it yields CSASFRDRGAVNYEQYF.

This chain connects TRBV25-1 to TRBJ1-1; 8 nucleotides align to TRBD1. CDR1 is MGHDK, CDR2 SYGVNS, per germline. After removal of 1 base from V and 5 bases from J, the junction contained 6 bases not matched to a gene. The CDR3 has 15 residues. CDR3 region: CASSESRQGATEAFF. The CDR3 region has the DNA TGTGCCAGCAGTGAATCGAGGCAGGGGGCGACTGAAGCTTTCTTT. The full variable domain, its missing parts supplied by reference TRBV25-1 and TRBJ1-1, is EADIYQTPRYLVIGTGKKITLECSQTMGHDKMYWYQQDPGMELHLIHYSYGVNSTEKGDLSSESTVSRIRTEHFPLTLESARPSHTSQYLCASSESRQGATEAFFGQGTRLTVV.

The J gene is TRBJ2-1, the V gene TRBV20-1; 9 bases are shared with TRBD2. CDR1 DFQATT and CDR2 SNEGSKA come from the germline V gene (reference sequence). The length of the CDR3 is 14 residues. The V and J ends lost 5 bases and 5 bases, in that order; junction bases with no gene match: 7. CDR3 bases: TGCAGTGCTTACAGCGGGAGGACTGACAATGAGCAGTTCTTC. It yields the protein CSAYSGRTDNEQFF.

The genes are TRBV6-2 or TRBV6-3 and TRBJ2-7, with 11 bases lining up with TRBD2. The CDR3 covers 15 residues. With V trimmed by 7 bases and J by 6 bases, 11 bases remained unmatched. From germline, CDR1 is MNHEY and CDR2 SVGEGT. The CDR3 DNA is TGTGCCAGCATTAGAAAAACCGGGACTAGCGGCGAGCAGTACTTC. Encoded protein: CASIRKTGTSGEQYF.